The T cell receptor beta chain described here comes from a study of Ad26.COV2.S vaccination and SARS-CoV-2 variants. Study-wide background: Donor was one of the participants in the Ad26.COV2.S arm of the COV1001 trial. Study results and limitations: It was reported that spike-specific CD8+ and CD4+ T cell responses were substantially broad after vaccination.

The repertoire was sequenced with immunoSEQ multiplex PCR; TCRdb's copy has only in-frame clones and lacks some. Altogether 290,000 or so clones are present, approximately 87% being singletons, with the ten largest covering about 3.1%. CDR1 and CDR2 from the germline V gene are SEHNR and FQNEAQ (reference sequence). The V and J ends lost 4 bases and 6 bases, in that order; junction bases with no gene match: 6. The CDR3 length is 13 residues. The treatment: around 19 received Ad26.COV2.S at low or high dose, single or two shots; about 5 received placebo; per-sample allocation not given. After the first vaccine or placebo injection, samples were drawn on day 63. Ad26 vector vaccine expressed Wuhan-strain SARS-CoV-2 spike. Worth noting for this clone: The target antigen is unknown.

The sequence was collected from a person aged 18 to 65 who received the Ad26.COV2.S COVID-19 vaccine or a placebo. The sample was peripheral blood, taken in a trial of Ad26.COV2.S vaccine versus placebo. The V and J genes are TRBV7-9 and TRBJ2-7, with 7 bases identical to TRBD1. The CDR3 nucleotides are TGTGCCAGCAGCTCGACAGGGATGGGCGAGCAGTACTTC. It translates to CASSSTGMGEQYF.